Listed below are T cell receptor beta chains from one sample, sequenced in a study of T cell repertoires in cytomegalovirus infection. TCRdb called the reads again in MiXCR, with one record for every CDR3 protein. The sample carries 570,000 or so distinct CDR3 sequences, under 45% recorded once. No cognate antigen is known for these TCRs. Sequences were derived from cultured PBMCs, sampled from culture after CMV antigen stimulation. The receptors come from a human donor in good health (CMV status not recorded). Some clones in this sample may be carry-over from other donors' samples. CDR3s include the opening cysteine and the closing phenylalanine or tryptophan. A D gene is named only where the DNA matches it firmly. For some rows the clone size is stated as once, few or many, or as a class when expanded; others skip it.

v_call	d_call	j_call	clone_size	cdr3_aa	cdr3_nt
TRBV7-2	TRBD2	TRBJ2-1	few	CASSPGGGGAGEQFF	TGTGCCAGCAGCCCCGGGGGCGGGGGGGCCGGGGAGCAGTTCTTC
TRBV5-6	-	TRBJ2-1	-	CASSLWRRGQFF	TGTGCCAGCAGCTTGTGGCGGCGGGGGCAGTTCTTC
TRBV20-1	TRBD2	TRBJ2-7	-	CSAKVGSSGRMGSSYEQYF	TGCAGTGCTAAAGTTGGGTCTAGCGGGAGAATGGGGAGCTCCTACGAGCAGTACTTC
TRBV6-8	-	TRBJ1-6	once	CASRPPTGRGSPLHF	TGTGCCAGCAGACCTCCAACAGGGAGAGGATCACCCCTCCACTTT
TRBV7-2	-	TRBJ1-4	few	CASSLVLKTEKLFF	TGTGCCAGCAGCTTAGTACTTAAGACGGAAAAACTGTTTTTT
TRBV2	-	TRBJ1-1	few	CAAGEFRNTEAFF	TGTGCAGCTGGGGAGTTTCGGAACACTGAAGCTTTCTTT
TRBV7-2	TRBD1	TRBJ2-5	many	CASSQGAGETQYF	TGTGCCAGCAGCCAGGGGGCCGGAGAGACCCAGTACTTC
TRBV9	TRBD1	TRBJ1-1	few	CASSLEGAINAEAFF	TGTGCCAGCAGCCTTGAGGGGGCGATTAACGCTGAAGCTTTCTTT
TRBV19	-	TRBJ2-1	few	CASSTRAGGGYNEQFF	TGTGCCAGTAGTACCAGGGCAGGGGGAGGATACAATGAGCAGTTCTTC
TRBV7-8	TRBD2	TRBJ2-7	few	CASSNTGGTYEQYF	TGTGCCAGCAGCAACACGGGAGGGACCTACGAGCAGTACTTC
TRBV6-6	-	TRBJ2-7	-	CASIDGLGSKEQYF	TGTGCCAGCATCGACGGCCTCGGGTCGAAGGAGCAGTACTTC
TRBV7-9	-	TRBJ1-1	-	CATSSGIANTEAFF	TGTGCCACCAGCAGCGGGATAGCGAACACTGAAGCTTTCTTT
TRBV7-4	TRBD1	TRBJ1-1	-	CASRHPGQMNTEAFF	TGTGCCAGCAGACATCCGGGACAGATGAACACTGAAGCTTTCTTT
TRBV2	-	TRBJ1-6	-	CASLLRPYDYNSPLHF	TGTGCCAGCCTCCTGCGCCCGTACGACTATAATTCACCCCTCCACTTT
TRBV6-5	-	TRBJ1-2	few	CASSYSLGGYGYTF	TGTGCCAGCAGTTACTCACTGGGCGGCTATGGCTACACCTTC
TRBV20-1	-	TRBJ2-1	-	CSARDLSRIPHEQFF	TGCAGTGCTAGAGATCTCTCGAGAATTCCCCATGAGCAGTTCTTC
TRBV7-2	-	TRBJ2-7	few	CASSLDKSSYEQYF	TGTGCCAGTTCCCTGGACAAGAGCTCCTACGAGCAGTACTTC
TRBV12-3/TRBV12-4	-	TRBJ2-3	-	CASSFPVTDTQYF	TGTGCCAGCAGTTTCCCGGTTACAGATACGCAGTATTTT
TRBV6-2/TRBV6-3	TRBD2	TRBJ2-3	-	CASRSMGLRTDTQYF	TGTGCCAGCAGATCAATGGGACTACGCACAGATACGCAGTATTTT
TRBV4-3	TRBD1	TRBJ1-3	-	CASSRGQGMAGNTIYF	TGCGCCAGCAGCAGGGGACAGGGGATGGCTGGAAACACCATATATTTT
TRBV19	TRBD2	TRBJ2-5	few	CATPGLMQETQYF	TGTGCCACGCCGGGACTAATGCAAGAGACCCAGTACTTC
TRBV15	-	TRBJ1-5	few	CATGWGLTDSNQPQHF	TGTGCCACCGGCTGGGGGCTGACAGATAGCAATCAGCCCCAGCATTTT
TRBV7-9	-	TRBJ2-1	-	CASSLRQEAGNEQFF	TGTGCCAGCAGCTTGAGGCAGGAGGCTGGGAATGAGCAGTTCTTC
TRBV11-2	-	TRBJ1-5	few	CASSKWGAGNQPQHF	TGTGCCAGCAGCAAATGGGGGGCAGGTAATCAGCCCCAGCATTTT
TRBV4-1	TRBD1	TRBJ1-6	-	CASSQERDRGPNSPLHF	TGCGCCAGCAGCCAAGAGAGGGACAGGGGGCCTAATTCACCCCTCCACTTT
TRBV7-2	-	TRBJ2-2	many	CASSPRVTGELFF	TGTGCCAGCAGCCCCCGTGTAACCGGGGAGCTGTTTTTT
TRBV19	TRBD1	TRBJ1-5	-	CASSYRGGDIGNQPQHF	TGTGCCAGTAGTTACAGGGGGGGGGATATTGGCAATCAGCCCCAGCATTTT
TRBV7-2	TRBD2	TRBJ2-3	-	CASSAGLGRSTDTQYF	TGTGCCAGCAGCGCAGGACTAGGCCGCTCCACAGATACGCAGTATTTT
TRBV6-1	-	TRBJ1-5	-	CASRQGDNQPQHF	TGTGCCAGCAGACAGGGTGACAATCAGCCCCAGCATTTT
TRBV12-3/TRBV12-4	-	TRBJ1-2	-	CASTISTYGYTF	TGTGCCAGCACCATTTCAACCTATGGCTACACCTTC
TRBV6-1	-	TRBJ2-7	few	CASSERSRGRLDEQYF	TGTGCCAGCAGTGAACGGTCGAGGGGACGGCTCGACGAGCAGTACTTC
TRBV6-6	TRBD2	TRBJ2-1	-	CASSPKREWSNEQFF	TGTGCCAGCAGTCCAAAGCGGGAGTGGAGTAATGAGCAGTTCTTC
TRBV6-1	-	TRBJ1-5	few	CASSEAGQVLGNQPQHF	TGTGCCAGCAGTGAAGCTGGGCAGGTCCTTGGCAATCAGCCCCAGCATTTT
TRBV6-6	-	TRBJ1-4	-	CASSPRSGILTTNEKLFF	TGTGCCAGCAGCCCCCGCAGTGGAATCTTAACAACTAATGAAAAACTGTTTTTT
TRBV7-3	-	TRBJ2-5	-	CASSLRGSYGETQYF	TGTGCCAGCAGCTTACGAGGGTCTTACGGGGAGACCCAGTACTTC
TRBV10-3	-	TRBJ2-1	-	CAISEELANEQFF	TGTGCCATCAGTGAGGAACTAGCCAATGAGCAGTTCTTC
TRBV20-1	-	TRBJ2-1	once	CSARARGGSSYNEQFF	TGCAGTGCTAGAGCCCGGGGTGGGAGCTCCTACAATGAGCAGTTCTTC
TRBV28	-	TRBJ1-5	few	CASRPGGNQPQHF	TGTGCCAGCAGACCAGGTGGAAATCAGCCCCAGCATTTT
TRBV12-3/TRBV12-4	-	TRBJ2-5	-	CASGGGGPQETQYF	TGTGCCAGCGGCGGCGGAGGGCCCCAAGAGACCCAGTACTTC
TRBV12-3/TRBV12-4	-	TRBJ1-5	-	CASSPNAYQPQHF	TGTGCCAGCAGTCCCAACGCTTATCAGCCCCAGCATTTT
TRBV7-2	TRBD2	TRBJ2-5	-	CASSGGGSPLETQYF	TGTGCCAGCAGCGGGGGGGGGAGTCCCCTAGAGACCCAGTACTTC
TRBV9	-	TRBJ2-7	-	CASSVDGTYTYEQYF	TGTGCCAGCAGCGTAGATGGGACTTACACCTACGAGCAGTACTTC
TRBV7-2	-	TRBJ2-5	few	CASSLGPGWETQYF	TGTGCCAGCAGCTTAGGGCCGGGGTGGGAGACCCAGTACTTC
TRBV7-2	-	TRBJ2-4	-	CASSSAGPRWENIQYF	TGTGCCAGCAGCTCCGCGGGGCCGAGGTGGGAAAACATTCAGTACTTC
TRBV7-8	TRBD1	TRBJ2-1	-	CASRRPGQNYNEQFF	TGTGCCAGCAGGAGACCGGGACAGAATTACAATGAGCAGTTCTTC
TRBV7-2	-	TRBJ1-1	few	CASSLEVGIVTEAFF	TGTGCCAGCAGCTTAGAAGTAGGGATAGTAACTGAAGCTTTCTTT
TRBV27	-	TRBJ2-3	-	CASSLEIRGSPGDTQYF	TGTGCCAGCAGTTTAGAAATCAGGGGATCCCCAGGGGATACGCAGTATTTT
TRBV12-3/TRBV12-4	TRBD1	TRBJ1-1	-	CASSAGTDRTEAFF	TGTGCCAGCAGCGCCGGGACAGACAGGACTGAAGCTTTCTTT
TRBV6-5	-	TRBJ2-3	-	CASSPDGARVDTQYF	TGTGCCAGCAGTCCTGATGGAGCGAGGGTCGATACGCAGTATTTT
TRBV7-6	-	TRBJ2-3	-	CASSFGGTPVDTQYF	TGTGCCAGCAGCTTTGGGGGGACCCCCGTAGATACGCAGTATTTT
TRBV19	TRBD1	TRBJ2-3	-	CASSRQGSFDTQYF	TGTGCCAGTAGTAGACAGGGAAGCTTTGATACGCAGTATTTT
TRBV5-1	TRBD1	TRBJ2-7	-	CASSLGAGGDSEQYF	TGCGCCAGCAGCTTGGGAGCAGGGGGTGACAGCGAGCAGTACTTC
TRBV7-6	-	TRBJ2-5	-	CASSLANHQETQYF	TGTGCCAGCAGCTTAGCGAACCACCAAGAGACCCAGTACTTC